The 12 T cell receptor beta chains below come from one sample, sequenced in a study of OX40 agonist ivuxolimab in advanced cancers. Data came from immunoSEQ multiplex PCR; TCRdb stores just in-frame clones and leaves some out. The sample has 150,000 to 190,000 clones; approximately 94% are singletons. This sample comprised CD4+ or CD8+ T cells sorted from blood, obtained in a trial of the OX40 agonist ivuxolimab. The receptors derive from an adult with an advanced solid tumor such as melanoma, head and neck, liver or kidney cancer.

The chain links TRBV19 to TRBJ2-7, with TRBD1 identical over 7 bases. The CDR3 extends over 15 amino acids. Trimming removed 6 bases from V and 0 bases from J; junction bases left unmatched: 8. Germline V CDR1 and CDR2: LNHDA, SQIVND (reference sequence). CDR3 nucleotides: TGTGCCAGTAGAGCGACAGGGCTATTCTCCTACGAGCAGTACTTC. Encoded protein: CASRATGLFSYEQYF. Full variable domain (remainder filled in from reference TRBV19 and TRBJ2-7): DGGITQSPKYLFRKEGQNVTLSCEQNLNHDAMYWYRQDPGQGLRLIYYSQIVNDFQKGDIAEGYSVSREKKESFPLTVTSAQKNPTAFYLCASRATGLFSYEQYFGPGTRLTVT.

The gene calls are TRBV7-2 and TRBJ2-3, with D maybe TRBD2 (6 bases). V was cut by 0 bases and J by 6 bases, with 10 bases left in between. This CDR3 spans 14 amino acids. Germline CDR1 and CDR2: SGHTA and FQGNSA. The CDR3 loop is CASSLAGGADTQYF. The CDR3 region has the DNA TGTGCCAGCAGCTTAGCGGGAGGAGCGGATACGCAGTATTTT.

The rearrangement joins TRBV5-4 to TRBJ2-5; no clear D. The CDR3 is made up of 15 amino acids. Trimming left V 1 base short and J 2 bases short, with 12 bases between. Germline lookup yields CDR1 SGHNT and CDR2 YYREEE (reference sequence). The CDR3, as DNA: TGTGCCAGCAGCTTGTTGGCCTATTATCAAGAGACCCAGTACTTC. Its protein product is CASSLLAYYQETQYF.

The genes are TRBV4-3 and TRBJ1-5; a possible D gene is TRBD1 (5 bases). CDR3 size: 17 residues. V shed 0 bases and J shed 2 bases, with 14 bases lying between them. From germline, CDR1 is LGHNA and CDR2 YSLEER. CDR3 in amino acids: CASSQDLPGGGNQPQHF. Here the CDR3 DNA reads TGCGCCAGCAGCCAAGATCTGCCGGGGGGAGGCAATCAGCCCCAGCATTTT.

This clone appeared a single time. The rearrangement uses TRBV5-8 and TRBJ1-4; D is unclear. Germline values: CDR1 SGHTS, CDR2 YDEGEE. V dropped 3 bases and J dropped 4 bases, with 7 bases sitting between them. CDR3 size: 13 residues. CDR3 loop: CASSYGSNEKLFF. CDR3 DNA: TGTGCCAGCAGCTATGGGAGTAATGAAAAACTGTTTTTT.

This chain uses TRBV6-5 with TRBJ1-4; 7 bases line up with TRBD1. V was pared by 5 bases and J by 1 base, with 1 base of the junction left unmatched. This CDR3 is 14 amino acids long. CDR1 and CDR2 from the germline V gene are MNHEY and SVGAGI. The CDR3 is CASSPGGTNEKLFF. The CDR3 DNA is TGTGCCAGCAGTCCAGGGGGAACTAATGAAAAACTGTTTTTT.

The genes are TRBV9 and TRBJ1-6; D not certain. Germline loops: CDR1 SGDLS, CDR2 YYNGEE. This CDR3 contains 16 residues. V lost 0 bases and J lost 0, with 7 bases in between. The CDR3: CASSVEASSYNSPLHF. The CDR3 bases are TGTGCCAGCAGCGTAGAGGCCAGCTCCTATAATTCACCCCTCCACTTT.

This CDR3 reads CASSTRRGVHGNTIYF. CDR3 nucleotide sequence: TGTGCCAGTAGTACCAGGCGGGGGGTCCATGGAAACACCATATATTTT. The V call is TRBV19, the J call TRBJ1-3, with D possibly matching TRBD1 (5 bases). Germline V gives CDR1 LNHDA, CDR2 SQIVND (reference sequence). The CDR3 consists of 16 residues. V was shortened by 4 bases and J by 3 bases, with 16 bases between the two germline ends.

The CDR3 bases are TGTGCCAGCAGCTTAGATCGATATGCCAGGGACAATCAGCCCCAGCATTTT. It translates to CASSLDRYARDNQPQHF. The rearrangement uses TRBV11-2 and TRBJ1-5; tentatively, D is TRBD1 (5 bases). Germline V gene data show CDR1 as SGHAT and CDR2 as FQNNGV. This CDR3 contains 17 residues. V shed 0 bases and J shed 3 bases, with 15 bases lying between them. Using reference TRBV11-2 and TRBJ1-5 for the parts outside the CDR3, the full variable domain is EAGVAQSPRYKIIEKRQSVAFWCNPISGHATLYWYQQILGQGPKLLIQFQNNGVVDDSQLPKDRFSAERLKGVDSTLKIQPAKLEDSAVYLCASSLDRYARDNQPQHFGDGTRLSIL.

The V gene is TRBV19, the J gene TRBJ2-5; D ambiguous. Trimming removed 3 bases from V and 5 bases from J, with 7 bases in between. The germline gives CDR1 LNHDA, CDR2 SQIVND (reference sequence). This CDR3 contains 12 residues. For the CDR3, the DNA is TGTGCCAGTAGTATGCAGGCCGAGACCCAGTACTTC. This translates into CASSMQAETQYF.

This clone was recorded only once. The rearrangement joins TRBV6-6 to TRBJ2-1, with D possibly matching TRBD2 (5 bases). V lost 0 bases and J lost 6, with 9 bases in between. The germline V gene encodes CDR1 MNHNY and CDR2 SVGAGI (reference sequence). CDR3 length: 14 residues. CDR3 amino acids: CASSYSEASNEQFF. The CDR3 coding sequence is TGTGCCAGCAGTTACTCGGAGGCGAGCAATGAGCAGTTCTTC.

The rearrangement joins TRBV5-1 to TRBJ1-2, with D tentatively TRBD1 (5 bases). CDR1 is SGHRS, CDR2 YFSETQ, per germline. The CDR3 runs to 16 residues. Trimming pared 1 base from V and 4 bases from J, leaving 17 bases between. The CDR3 loop reads CASSLFHLDSLYGYTF. Written as DNA, the CDR3 is TGCGCCAGCAGCTTGTTCCATCTCGACAGCCTCTATGGCTACACCTTC.